The 28 T cell receptor beta chains presented below share a single source sample, sequenced in a study of OX40 agonist ivuxolimab in advanced cancers. The method was the immunoSEQ multiplex PCR assay. Not all clones reach the TCRdb copy of this immuneACCESS table, which keeps in-frame sequences only. Checked studies attribute under half of the gap to unresolved V genes and leave the rest unexplained. In all, the sample holds about 66,000 clones, and 80% to 85% of those were seen once. Together, the top ten hold under 2.5% of the sample. The sample in question was CD4+ or CD8+ T cells sorted from blood, obtained in a trial of the OX40 agonist ivuxolimab. These receptors all stem from an adult with an advanced solid tumor such as melanoma, head and neck, liver or kidney cancer.

The chain carries TRBV7-3 and TRBJ2-7, with TRBD2 matching 11 bases. In germline, CDR1 is SGHTA, CDR2 FQGTGA. This CDR3 region has 15 residues. Trimming took 5 bases from V and 5 from J; bases not matched to a gene: 8. This CDR3 is CASSTIAGGPDEQYF. In nucleotides, the CDR3 is TGTGCCAGCAGCACAATAGCGGGAGGGCCAGACGAGCAGTACTTC.

With respect to this clone: This could be a read error, since a much larger clone is one nucleotide away. This chain uses TRBV7-2 with TRBJ2-2, with TRBD2 matching 8 bases. V dropped 5 bases and J dropped 0; count of bases not matched to a gene: 2. The length of the CDR3 is 15 residues. From germline, CDR1 is SGHTA and CDR2 FQGNSA. The CDR3, as DNA: TGTGCCAGCAGCACGGGACTAGCGAACACCGGGGAGCTGTTTTTT. Translation gives CASSTGLANTGELFF.

The V and J genes are TRBV25-1 and TRBJ2-1, with D possibly being TRBD1 (5 bases). The ends were cut back, 1 base at V and 7 bases at J, with 17 bases in the middle. The CDR3 is 16 residues long. Per germline, CDR1 MGHDK and CDR2 SYGVNS. CDR3 nucleotide sequence: TGTGCCAGCAGTGAATTCGGGTTAACCAGGGCTAATGAGCAGTTCTTC. Encoded protein: CASSEFGLTRANEQFF.

This chain connects TRBV9 to TRBJ2-5, with 10 positions matching TRBD2. CDR1 is SGDLS, CDR2 YYNGEE, per germline. This CDR3 spans 16 amino acids. The V segment lost 3 bases and the J segment 4 bases; nucleotides outside the gene matches: 9. CDR3 protein: CASSASASGSLETQYF. CDR3 nucleotide sequence: TGTGCCAGCAGCGCTAGTGCTAGCGGGAGTCTAGAGACCCAGTACTTC.

The V call is TRBV7-2, the J call TRBJ2-7; D may be TRBD1 or TRBD2 (5 bases each). Trimming pared 5 bases from V and 4 bases from J, leaving 18 bases between. Germline V lookup: CDR1 SGHTA, CDR2 FQGNSA. The CDR3 runs to 15 residues. The CDR3 sequence: CASSRTGTGSYEQYF. CDR3 sequence (DNA): TGTGCCAGCAGCCGGACCGGGACGGGAAGTTACGAGCAGTACTTC.

The chain joins TRBV7-6 to TRBJ1-3; D gene unclear. Trimming took off 1 base at V and 0 bases at J, with 4 bases between the two ends. CDR1 and CDR2 (germline): SGHVS, FNYEAQ. This CDR3 contains 14 residues. The CDR3 DNA is TGTGCCAGCAGCTTAGGGAACTCTGGAAACACCATATATTTT. It translates to CASSLGNSGNTIYF. The entire variable domain, with the rest obtained from reference TRBV7-6 and TRBJ1-3, is as follows: GAGVSQSPRYKVTKRGQDVALRCDPISGHVSLYWYRQALGQGPEFLTYFNYEAQQDKSGLPNDRFSAERPEGSISTLTIQRTEQRDSAMYRCASSLGNSGNTIYFGEGSWLTVV.

The rearrangement uses TRBV7-2 and TRBJ2-1; D is uncertain. In germline, CDR1 is SGHTA, CDR2 FQGNSA. The CDR3 is 16 amino acids. Trimming left V 4 bases short and J 0 bases short, with 13 bases between. CDR3 nucleotides: TGTGCCAGCAGCTCCTTACCCAGAAGCTCCTACAATGAGCAGTTCTTC. It is translated as CASSSLPRSSYNEQFF.

This chain uses TRBV5-4 with TRBJ2-7; maybe TRBD2 (5 bases). The CDR3 runs 14 residues. Germline V gene data show CDR1 as SGHNT and CDR2 as YYREEE (reference sequence). V was cut by 0 bases and J by 2 bases, with 9 bases left in between. For the CDR3, the DNA is TGTGCCAGCAGCTTGGAGAGGGTCCCCTACGAGCAGTACTTC. Residues: CASSLERVPYEQYF.

This rearrangement joins TRBV12-5 to TRBJ2-7, with 8 bases fitting TRBD2. Trimming took 2 bases from V and 4 from J; bases not matched to a gene: 19. Germline values: CDR1 LGHNT, CDR2 FRNRAP. The CDR3 is 19 residues long. For the CDR3, the DNA is TGTGCTAGTGGTTTGTCTTTCACTGGGTTCGGGACTAGAGCTTACGAGCAGTACTTC. Protein sequence: CASGLSFTGFGTRAYEQYF.

The V and J genes are TRBV6-5 and TRBJ1-5; D ambiguous. The CDR3 runs to 14 residues. Trimming cost V 0 bases and J 1 base, with 4 bases left between them. Germline-derived CDR1 and CDR2 are MNHEY and SVGAGI. The CDR3 loop reads CASSYSRSNQPQHF. CDR3 DNA sequence: TGTGCCAGCAGTTACTCGAGGAGCAATCAGCCCCAGCATTTT.

This sequence joins TRBV9 and TRBJ1-2, with 7 positions matching TRBD1. Germline loops: CDR1 SGDLS, CDR2 YYNGEE. With V trimmed by 2 bases and J by 6 bases, 10 bases remained unmatched. The CDR3 spans 15 residues. The CDR3 DNA reads as TGTGCCAGCAGCGTCCTAAGTACAGGGGAGGATGGCTACACCTTC. Translated: CASSVLSTGEDGYTF.

A few counts support this clone. The chain joins TRBV10-2 to TRBJ1-2, with D maybe TRBD1 (6 bases). The germline V gene encodes CDR1 WSHSY and CDR2 SAAADI. The V end was cut by 6 bases, the J end by 6 bases, with 14 bases between. This CDR3 region has 13 residues. The chain's CDR3 is CASRRGEADGYTF. The DNA for the CDR3 is TGCGCCAGCAGGAGGGGGGAAGCGGATGGCTACACCTTC.

The chain links TRBV29-1 to TRBJ1-1; no clear D. Germline lookup yields CDR1 SQVTM and CDR2 ANQGSEA. V was clipped by 8 bases and J by 2 bases, with 15 bases between them. CDR3 length: 13 residues. CDR3 nucleotide sequence: TGCAGCTCCCGTTTGGGTTTTAACACTGAAGCTTTCTTT. This sequence encodes CSSRLGFNTEAFF.

The CDR3 here is CASSLGVLAGVYGGELFF. CDR3 sequence (DNA): TGTGCCAGCAGCTTAGGGGTCCTAGCGGGAGTTTATGGCGGGGAGCTGTTTTTT. The chain employs TRBV7-2 and TRBJ2-2; 10 nucleotides align to TRBD2. The germline V gene has CDR1 SGHTA and CDR2 FQGNSA. The CDR3 contains 18 residues. The trim removed 1 base at V and 7 bases at J, leaving 12 bases unmatched.

The chain links TRBV7-9 to TRBJ1-5, with 10 positions matching TRBD1. CDR1 is SEHNR, CDR2 FQNEAQ, per germline (reference sequence). The CDR3 runs to 15 residues. The V segment lost 5 bases and the J segment 3 bases; nucleotides outside the gene matches: 4. The CDR3 here is CASSRQGAPNQPQHF. The DNA for the CDR3 is TGTGCCAGCAGCCGACAGGGGGCCCCCAATCAGCCCCAGCATTTT.

The rearrangement uses TRBV6-6 and TRBJ2-2; 7 bases line up with TRBD1. V dropped 4 bases and J dropped 6; count of bases not matched to a gene: 5. CDR1 is MNHNY, CDR2 SVGAGI, per germline (reference sequence). The CDR3 has 14 amino acids. In DNA form, the CDR3 reads TGTGCCAGCAGTTCGGCCCAGGGGGCCGGGGAGCTGTTTTTT. This codes for CASSSAQGAGELFF.

V and J are TRBV2 and TRBJ2-1; 7 nucleotides line up with TRBD2. V was clipped by 7 bases and J by 12 bases; unmatched bases: 15. From germline, CDR1 is SNHLY and CDR2 FYNNEI. The length of the CDR3 is 14 residues. The CDR3 is CASKAVAAGDGQFF. CDR3 coding DNA: TGTGCCAGCAAAGCCGTAGCGGCGGGGGATGGGCAGTTCTTC.

The rearrangement joins TRBV18 to TRBJ1-2; D possibly corresponds to TRBD1 (5 bases). The CDR3 is made up of 14 amino acids. The ends were cut back, 0 bases at V and 6 bases at J, with 11 bases in the middle. Germline V gene sequence: CDR1 KGHSH, CDR2 LQKENI. The CDR3: CASSPPRRVDGYTF. CDR3 DNA sequence: TGTGCCAGCTCACCACCTCGCAGGGTAGATGGCTACACCTTC.

The chain employs TRBV6-1 and TRBJ2-7, with 8 bases aligning to TRBD1. This CDR3 contains 15 residues. The V and J ends lost 7 bases and 0 bases, in that order; junction bases with no gene match: 8. Germline-derived CDR1 and CDR2 are MNHNS and SASEGT. CDR3 region: CASIEGQAFSYEQYF. DNA of the CDR3: TGTGCCAGCATTGAGGGACAGGCGTTCTCCTACGAGCAGTACTTC.

The rearrangement joins TRBV19 to TRBJ2-2, with D possibly being TRBD2 (6 bases). V was cut by 7 bases and J by 4 bases, with 19 bases left in between. CDR3 length: 16 residues. Germline CDR1 LNHDA, CDR2 SQIVND (reference sequence). Written as DNA, the CDR3 is TGTGCCAGTAATAACTTAGCGGTGGCGGGCACCGGGGAGCTGTTTTTT. As protein: CASNNLAVAGTGELFF.

This clone occurred a few times. This chain connects TRBV7-8 to TRBJ2-3; TRBD2 matches 7 bases. J was trimmed by 4 bases and V by 8 bases; bases with no gene match: 9. In germline, CDR1 is SGHVS, CDR2 FQNEAQ. CDR3 length: 14 residues. CDR3 DNA sequence: TGTGCCAGCCGGGCTACGGGAGGTTCAGATACGCAGTATTTT. Protein product: CASRATGGSDTQYF.

The chain is built from TRBV21-1 and TRBJ1-1; TRBD1, the table's D call, lacks a check against the DNA. TRBV21-1 is annotated as a pseudogene. This CDR3 is 16 amino acids long. The DNA of the CDR3 is TGTGCCAGCAGCAATAATCTTACAGGGGGCCGCACTGAAGCTTTCTTT. It translates to CASSNNLTGGRTEAFF.

The chain combines TRBV19 with TRBJ2-5; 7 bases are a match to TRBD1. Germline V lookup: CDR1 LNHDA, CDR2 SQIVND (reference sequence). The CDR3 sequence is 14 residues long. Unmatched junction bases numbered 9, after V lost 6 bases and J lost 5 bases. The CDR3 DNA is TGTGCCAGTAGGAGACAGGGCTCGGGGGAGACCCAGTACTTC. Its protein is CASRRQGSGETQYF.

V usage is TRBV4-1 and J usage is TRBJ2-7; D possibly uses TRBD1 or TRBD2 (5 bases each). The CDR3 is 18 amino acids. Germline V gene data show CDR1 as MGHRA and CDR2 as YSYEKL. Trimming removed 0 bases from V and 6 bases from J, with 24 bases in between. The CDR3 loop reads CASSQDTGSPRGRSEQYF. In DNA, the CDR3 is TGCGCCAGCAGCCAAGATACCGGTTCCCCACGGGGACGATCCGAGCAGTACTTC.

The chain uses TRBV29-1 and TRBJ2-5; 11 bases are shared with TRBD2. The germline V gene has CDR1 SQVTM and CDR2 ANQGSEA. With 4 bases clipped from V and 2 bases from J, the junction kept 3 bases outside the gene matches. The CDR3 covers 14 residues. CDR3 loop: CSVGRLAGQETQYF. CDR3 in DNA: TGCAGCGTTGGACGACTAGCGGGACAAGAGACCCAGTACTTC.

J is TRBJ2-7 and V is TRBV29-1, with 8 bases lining up with TRBD2. The junction had 9 bases not matched to a gene; V was cut back by 4 bases and J by 4 bases. There are 14 residues in the CDR3. Germline V gene data show CDR1 as SQVTM and CDR2 as ANQGSEA. CDR3 nucleotides: TGCAGCGTTGTGGGGGCGGGAGGAGGGTACGAGCAGTACTTC. Protein: CSVVGAGGGYEQYF.

V is TRBV7-9 and J is TRBJ1-1; TRBD1 matches 10 bases. The CDR3 contains 16 residues. V was pared by 5 bases and J by 0 bases, with 6 bases of the junction left unmatched. Germline V gene lookup returns CDR1 SEHNR and CDR2 FQNEAQ (reference sequence). The DNA of the CDR3 is TGTGCCAGCAGCGACGGGACAGGGGCTCTGAACACTGAAGCTTTCTTT. This sequence encodes CASSDGTGALNTEAFF.

The chain carries TRBV29-1 and TRBJ1-1; tentative D call: TRBD1 (6 bases). This CDR3 spans 13 amino acids. CDR1 and CDR2 from the germline V gene are SQVTM and ANQGSEA. The V gene lost 4 bases and the J gene lost 6 bases, with 15 bases spanning the gap. CDR3 DNA sequence: TGCAGCGTTGCGGGACACGCCGCCGCTGAAGCTTTCTTT. Its translation: CSVAGHAAAEAFF.